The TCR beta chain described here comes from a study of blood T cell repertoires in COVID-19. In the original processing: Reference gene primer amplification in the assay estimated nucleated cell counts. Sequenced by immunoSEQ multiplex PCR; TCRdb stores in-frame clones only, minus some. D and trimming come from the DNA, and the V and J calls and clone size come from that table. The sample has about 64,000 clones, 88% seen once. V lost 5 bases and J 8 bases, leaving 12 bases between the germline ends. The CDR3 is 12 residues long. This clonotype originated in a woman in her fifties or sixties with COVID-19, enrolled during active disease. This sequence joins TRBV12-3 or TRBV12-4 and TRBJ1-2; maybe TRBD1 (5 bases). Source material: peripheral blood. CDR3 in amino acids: CASSLQGEGYTF. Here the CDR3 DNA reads TGTGCCAGCAGTCTTCAGGGTGAGGGCTACACCTTC.